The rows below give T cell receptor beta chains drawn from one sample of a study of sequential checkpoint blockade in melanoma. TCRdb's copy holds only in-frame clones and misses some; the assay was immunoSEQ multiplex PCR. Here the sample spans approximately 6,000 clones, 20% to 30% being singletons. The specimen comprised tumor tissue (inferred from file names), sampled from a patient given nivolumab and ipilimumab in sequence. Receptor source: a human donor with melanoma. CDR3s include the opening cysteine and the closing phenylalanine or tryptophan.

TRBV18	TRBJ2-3	CASSFAGTSGTDTQYF
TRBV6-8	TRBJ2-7	CASSDSLAQGSYEQYF
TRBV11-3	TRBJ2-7	CASSLVGLAGGMYEQYF
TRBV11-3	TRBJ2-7	CASSSKREGQRGHYEQYF
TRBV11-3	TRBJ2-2	CASSLVAGGPRLNTGELFF
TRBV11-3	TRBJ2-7	CVSSSSGRVYEQYF
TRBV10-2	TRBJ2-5	CASSVLGETQYF
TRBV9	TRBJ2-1	CASRGGDNEQFF
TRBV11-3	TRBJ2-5	CASSLEAGGVVTQYF
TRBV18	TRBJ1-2	CASSLSRVPNYGYTF
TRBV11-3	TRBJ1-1	CASSLSGGDTEAFF
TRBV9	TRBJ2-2	CASSDLNTGELFF
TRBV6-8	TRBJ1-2	CASSFRRAAYGYTF
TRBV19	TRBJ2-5	CASGEDGLQETQYF
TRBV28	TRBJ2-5	CASRVHGQETQYF
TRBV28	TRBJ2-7	CASGGWDYEQYF
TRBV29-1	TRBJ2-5	CSVIRSQETQYF
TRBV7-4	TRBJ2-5	CASSLRALETQYF
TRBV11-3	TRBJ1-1	CASSTRDRVNTEAFF
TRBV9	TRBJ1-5	CASSQGGLYQPQHF
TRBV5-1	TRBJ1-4	CASSLEGQGEKLFF
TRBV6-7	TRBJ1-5	CASTTRGPQHF
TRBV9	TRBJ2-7	CASRRESATEQYF
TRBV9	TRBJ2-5	CASSERGGLAGAGETQYF
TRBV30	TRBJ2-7	CAWGTAYEQYF
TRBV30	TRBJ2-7	CAWAPGTATYEQYF
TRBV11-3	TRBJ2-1	CASSLEPSYNEQFF
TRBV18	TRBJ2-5	CASSPTSGIQETQYF
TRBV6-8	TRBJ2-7	CASSYSSRPDRGDYEQYF
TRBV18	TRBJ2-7	CASSPEAGVEYEQYF
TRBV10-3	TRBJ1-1	CAISEGGNTEAFF
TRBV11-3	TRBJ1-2	CASSLKVVVARGYTF